Listed below are T cell receptor beta chains from one sample, sequenced in a study of blood T cell repertoires in COVID-19. Profiling relied on immunoSEQ multiplex PCR, and the TCRdb table lists in-frame clones only, not all of them. The top ten hold 11% of the sample, which has around 140,000 clones, over 80% seen once. Material for sequencing was PBMCs or T cells enriched from blood (not recorded which). Receptors originate from a man aged 55 to 70 who had recovered from COVID-19. Each CDR3 is given with its conserved first and last residue. The D gene is left open where the match is weak. Rows give clone size only sometimes, using once, few, many, or a class for an expanded clone.

v_call,j_call,d_call,clone_size,cdr3_aa,cdr3_nt
TRBV21-1,TRBJ2-3,NA,NA,CAHPCVTDTQYF,TGTGCCCACCCCTGCGTCACAGATACGCAGTATTTT
TRBV5-5,TRBJ1-5,TRBD1,NA,CASSPAGQNDQPQHF,TGTGCCAGCAGCCCGGCGGGACAGAACGATCAGCCCCAGCATTTT
TRBV15,TRBJ2-2,NA,once,CATSRGGIPGELFF,TGTGCCACCAGCAGAGGCGGGATCCCCGGGGAGCTGTTTTTT
TRBV2,TRBJ2-7,TRBD1,once,CASREQGAYEQYF,TGTGCCAGCAGGGAACAGGGGGCCTACGAGCAGTACTTC
TRBV9,TRBJ2-2,TRBD2,NA,CASSAGLAGAAGELFF,TGTGCCAGCAGCGCCGGACTAGCGGGAGCGGCCGGGGAGCTGTTTTTT
TRBV30,TRBJ2-1,TRBD2,NA,CAWNTLAGGNEQFF,TGTGCCTGGAATACCCTAGCGGGAGGCAATGAGCAGTTCTTC
TRBV27,TRBJ2-1,TRBD2,NA,CASSLNLLLAGSSYNEQFF,TGTGCCAGCAGTTTAAACCTCTTGCTAGCGGGGAGCTCCTACAATGAGCAGTTCTTC
TRBV3-1/TRBV3-2,TRBJ1-2,TRBD1,NA,CASSWTGPSYGYTF,TGTGCCAGCAGTTGGACAGGTCCGAGCTATGGCTACACCTTC
TRBV24-1,TRBJ1-6,NA,few,CATSDPQEGYNSPLHF,TGTGCCACCAGTGATCCGCAGGAGGGTTACAATTCACCCCTCCACTTT
TRBV6-5,TRBJ2-1,NA,NA,CASSYSSSEHNEQFF,TGTGCCAGCAGTTACTCGTCTAGCGAGCACAATGAGCAGTTCTTC
TRBV4-1,TRBJ1-2,NA,NA,CASSEGLANYGYTF,TGCGCCAGCAGCGAGGGATTAGCTAACTATGGCTACACCTTC